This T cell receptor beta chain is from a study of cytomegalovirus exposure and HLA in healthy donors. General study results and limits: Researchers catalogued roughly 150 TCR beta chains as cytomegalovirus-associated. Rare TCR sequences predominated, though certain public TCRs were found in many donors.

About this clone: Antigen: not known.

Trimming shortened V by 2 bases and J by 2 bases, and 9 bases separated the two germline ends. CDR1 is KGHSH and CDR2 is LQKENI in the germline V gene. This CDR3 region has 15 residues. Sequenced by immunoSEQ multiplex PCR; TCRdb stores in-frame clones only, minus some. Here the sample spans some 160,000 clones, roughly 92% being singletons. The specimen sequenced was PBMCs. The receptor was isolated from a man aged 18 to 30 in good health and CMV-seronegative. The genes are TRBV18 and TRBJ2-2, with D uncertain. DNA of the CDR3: TGTGCCAGCTCACCAAGAGTAACCAACACCGGGGAGCTGTTTTTT. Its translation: CASSPRVTNTGELFF.